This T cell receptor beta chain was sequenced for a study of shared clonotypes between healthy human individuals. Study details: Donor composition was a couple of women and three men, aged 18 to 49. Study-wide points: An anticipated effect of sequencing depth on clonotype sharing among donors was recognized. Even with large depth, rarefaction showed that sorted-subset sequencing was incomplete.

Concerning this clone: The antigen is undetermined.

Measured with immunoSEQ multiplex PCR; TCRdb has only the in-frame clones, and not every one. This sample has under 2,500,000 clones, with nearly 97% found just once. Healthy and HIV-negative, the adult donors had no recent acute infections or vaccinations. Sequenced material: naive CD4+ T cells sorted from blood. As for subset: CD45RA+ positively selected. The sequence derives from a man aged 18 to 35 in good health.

The CDR3 DNA reads as TGTGCCAGCAGTTTACCCCGGGCAGGGGCTAACTATGGCTACACCTTC. Translating gives CASSLPRAGANYGYTF. The chain has TRBV28 and TRBJ1-2; D perhaps matches TRBD1 (6 bases). The length of the CDR3 is 16 residues. V was clipped by 2 bases and J by 0 bases, with 13 bases between them. Looked up from germline, CDR1 is MDHEN and CDR2 is SYDVKM.